Presented here are 16 T cell receptor beta chains from one specimen sequenced in a study of blood T cells in healthy people across ages. The use of a sample-barcoded 5' primer and a J-beta primer mix characterized a second PCR of about 7 to 12 cycles. TCRdb processed the 5' RACE reads anew with MiXCR; each CDR3 protein has one entry. The sample holds approximately 800,000 distinct CDR3 sequences; less than 80% are singletons and the top ten take 25% to 30%. Input material: blood. The receptor source for this set is a man aged 25 to 45 in good health.

The count of this clonotype is one. The chain combines TRBV28 with TRBJ1-4; 7 positions agree with TRBD1. Germline V gives CDR1 MDHEN, CDR2 SYDVKM. CDR3 length: 14 amino acids. J was trimmed by 8 bases and V by 3 bases; bases with no gene match: 6. DNA of the CDR3: TGTGCCAGCAGTTTTTATTCGGGACAGGAAAAACTGTTTTTT. Encoded protein: CASSFYSGQEKLFF.

As for this clonotype: One junction end does not reproduce the germline sequence, and a read error may be involved. The V call is TRBV12-5, the J call TRBJ2-1, with 7 bases aligning to TRBD2. The CDR3 has 16 residues. Germline values: CDR1 LGHNT, CDR2 FRNRAP. The CDR3 nucleotides read TGCGCTAGTGGTCTTGCGCTGTACGGGGGGTACAATGAGCAGTTCTTC. Protein sequence: CASGLALYGGYNEQFF. The whole variable domain, remainder taken from reference TRBV12-5 and TRBJ2-1, is DARVTQTPRHKVTEMGQEVTMRCQPILGHNTVFWYRQTMMQGLELLAYFRNRAPLDDSGMPKDRFSAEMPDATLATLKIQPSEPRDSAVYFCASGLALYGGYNEQFFGPGTRLTVL.

The V call is TRBV30, the J call TRBJ2-7; 7 nucleotides line up with TRBD1. The CDR3 extends over 12 amino acids. Unmatched junction bases numbered 7, after V lost 2 bases and J lost 9 bases. CDR1 and CDR2 (germline): GTSNPN, SVGIG (reference sequence). CDR3: CAWSRDRATQYF. CDR3 sequence (DNA): TGTGCCTGGAGTAGGGACAGAGCCACGCAGTACTTC.

The V call is TRBV10-3, the J call TRBJ2-3; tentatively, D is TRBD2 (6 bases). This CDR3 contains 13 residues. Germline lookup yields CDR1 ENHRY and CDR2 SYGVKD. V dropped 10 bases and J dropped 1 base, with 12 bases sitting between them. The CDR3 sequence: CATTTGGTDTQYF. The DNA for the CDR3 is TGTGCCACCACTACGGGGGGCACAGATACGCAGTATTTT.

J is TRBJ2-1 and V is TRBV29-1; D is undetermined. The CDR3 is 18 residues long. Trimming took 1 base from V and 0 from J, leaving 19 bases between them. Per germline, CDR1 SQVTM and CDR2 ANQGSEA. CDR3 sequence (DNA): TGCAGCGTTGAAGGGTTCGGTCAGGCCAGGCCCTCCTACAATGAGCAGTTCTTC. Its translation: CSVEGFGQARPSYNEQFF.

The CDR3: CSAKGQGTQETQYF. The DNA for the CDR3 is TGCAGTGCTAAGGGACAGGGAACCCAAGAGACCCAGTACTTC. V gene TRBV20-1 combines with J gene TRBJ2-4; 9 bases agree with TRBD1. Matching the DNA end better, TRBJ2-5 makes the J call doubtful. The germline CDR1 and CDR2 sequences are DFQATT and SNEGSKA (reference sequence). This CDR3 is built from 14 residues.

This clonotype was detected a few times. The V and J genes are TRBV6-6 and TRBJ2-5; D is unresolved. The end of the DNA aligns better with TRBJ2-7, so the J call may be wrong. This CDR3 comprises 13 residues. CDR1 is MNHNY and CDR2 is SVGAGI in the germline V gene (reference sequence). The CDR3 coding sequence is TGTGCCAGCGTTCCCAAGGGTCTCCACGAGCAGTACTTC. Translation gives CASVPKGLHEQYF.

The V and J genes are TRBV6-5 and TRBJ2-4; 7 positions agree with TRBD1. The J call is in doubt because the DNA end fits TRBJ2-5 better. Per the germline V gene, CDR1 is MNHEY and CDR2 is SVGAGI. This CDR3 is built from 13 residues. CDR3 protein: CASSSRTGETQYF. CDR3 sequence (DNA): TGTGCCAGCAGTTCTCGGACAGGCGAGACCCAGTACTTC.

The chain is built from TRBV9 and TRBJ2-7; no clear D. From germline, CDR1 is SGDLS and CDR2 YYNGEE. V was trimmed by 0 bases and J by 5 bases, leaving 6 bases between them. This CDR3 contains 12 residues. CDR3 DNA sequence: TGTGCCAGCAGCGTAGAAGGACACGAGCAGTACTTC. It yields the protein CASSVEGHEQYF.

To note about this clonotype: Its ends do not fully match the called genes, so a read error is possible. V usage is TRBV12-3 or TRBV12-4 and J usage is TRBJ2-2; 13 nucleotides align to TRBD2. The CDR3 length is 15 residues. The CDR3 sequence is CASSLLAGGSGELFF. The CDR3 DNA reads TGCGCCAGCAGTCTACTAGCGGGGGGGTCCGGGGAGCTGTTTTTT.

The chain joins TRBV3-1 to TRBJ2-5; 11 bases fit TRBD2. The CDR3 spans 15 residues. Germline CDR1 LGHDT, CDR2 YNNKEL (reference sequence). V was clipped by 3 bases and J by 2 bases; unmatched bases: 2. Written as DNA, the CDR3 is TGTGCCAGCAGCCATCCTAGCGGGGGGCAAGAGACCCAGTACTTC. It translates to CASSHPSGGQETQYF.

This clonotype appeared a few times. The V call is TRBV4-1, the J call TRBJ2-1, with TRBD2 identical over 7 bases. This CDR3 is 14 amino acids long. J lost 6 bases, V lost 5 bases, and 7 bases had no gene match. Looked up from germline, CDR1 is MGHRA and CDR2 is YSYEKL. The CDR3 nucleotides are TGCGCCAGCAGCGTCCAACTAGCGTTCAATGAGCAGTTCTTC. Its translation is CASSVQLAFNEQFF.

This chain uses TRBV11-2 with TRBJ2-1; TRBD2 matches at 10 bases. Per germline, CDR1 SGHAT and CDR2 FQNNGV. The CDR3 extends over 15 amino acids. V shed 1 base, J shed 6 bases, and the junction held 3 bases outside the gene matches. The chain's CDR3 is CASSLAASGGNEQFF. The CDR3 DNA follows: TGTGCCAGCAGCTTAGCGGCTAGCGGGGGCAATGAGCAGTTCTTC.

The rearrangement joins TRBV20-1 to TRBJ1-2, with 7 bases fitting TRBD1. Germline CDR1 reads DFQATT; CDR2 reads SNEGSKA (reference sequence). The CDR3 is made up of 14 amino acids. With 2 bases clipped from V and 3 bases from J, the junction kept 6 bases outside the gene matches. The CDR3 protein is CSARHHRGDYGYTF. The CDR3 coding sequence is TGCAGTGCTAGACACCACAGGGGCGACTATGGCTACACCTTC.

The chain combines TRBV9 with TRBJ1-2; D is possibly TRBD1 (5 bases). V shed 5 bases and J shed 4 bases, with 15 bases lying between them. CDR3 length equals 14 residues. CDR1 SGDLS and CDR2 YYNGEE come from the germline V gene. As DNA, the CDR3 is TGTGCCAGCAGAGACAGCAACACTTTCTATGGCTACACCTTC. It is translated as CASRDSNTFYGYTF.

The chain recombines TRBV10-3 with TRBJ1-2; TRBD1 aligns across 7 bases. This CDR3 is 15 amino acids long. Germline values: CDR1 ENHRY, CDR2 SYGVKD. With V trimmed by 0 bases and J by 4 bases, 5 bases remained unmatched. The CDR3 DNA sequence: TGTGCCATCAGTGAGTCTGCGGGACAGATCTATGGCTACACCTTC. It specifies CAISESAGQIYGYTF.